The clone carrying this TCR beta chain has a single count. This specimen comes from a study of blood T cell repertoires in COVID-19. Overall study context: PBMCs, B-cell-depleted T cells, or T cells were the source of the cDNA or gDNA that made up the material.

TCRdb keeps only in-frame clones here, not all; method: immunoSEQ multiplex PCR. The top ten hold more than 0.95% of the sample, which has 75,000 to 95,000 clones, over 80% seen once. From germline, CDR1 is SGHRS and CDR2 YFSETQ. The V segment lost 7 bases and the J segment 2 bases; nucleotides outside the gene matches: 6. The CDR3 loop spans 15 amino acids. The chain carries TRBV5-1 and TRBJ2-2; TRBD2 agrees at 9 bases. This clonotype was sampled from a human donor in a cohort sampled during active COVID-19. Sequenced: peripheral blood. In nucleotides, the CDR3 is TGCGCCAGCGGCAGCGGGAGGTCCAACACCGGGGAGCTGTTTTTT. Protein product: CASGSGRSNTGELFF.